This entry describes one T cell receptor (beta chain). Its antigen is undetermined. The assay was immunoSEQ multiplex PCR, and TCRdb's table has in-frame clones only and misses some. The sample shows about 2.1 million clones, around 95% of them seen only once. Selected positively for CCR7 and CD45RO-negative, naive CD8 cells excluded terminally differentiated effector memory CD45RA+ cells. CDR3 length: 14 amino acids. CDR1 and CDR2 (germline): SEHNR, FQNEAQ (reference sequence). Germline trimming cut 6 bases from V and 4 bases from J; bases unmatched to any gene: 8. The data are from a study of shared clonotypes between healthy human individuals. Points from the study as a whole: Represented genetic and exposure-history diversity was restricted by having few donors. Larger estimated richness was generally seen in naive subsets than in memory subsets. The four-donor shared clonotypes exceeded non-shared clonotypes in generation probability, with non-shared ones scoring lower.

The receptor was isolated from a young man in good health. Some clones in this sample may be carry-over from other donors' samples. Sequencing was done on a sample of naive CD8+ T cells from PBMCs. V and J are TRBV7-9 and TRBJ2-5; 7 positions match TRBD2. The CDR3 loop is CASRGPGGGETQYF. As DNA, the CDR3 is TGTGCCAGCAGGGGACCGGGGGGTGGAGAGACCCAGTACTTC.